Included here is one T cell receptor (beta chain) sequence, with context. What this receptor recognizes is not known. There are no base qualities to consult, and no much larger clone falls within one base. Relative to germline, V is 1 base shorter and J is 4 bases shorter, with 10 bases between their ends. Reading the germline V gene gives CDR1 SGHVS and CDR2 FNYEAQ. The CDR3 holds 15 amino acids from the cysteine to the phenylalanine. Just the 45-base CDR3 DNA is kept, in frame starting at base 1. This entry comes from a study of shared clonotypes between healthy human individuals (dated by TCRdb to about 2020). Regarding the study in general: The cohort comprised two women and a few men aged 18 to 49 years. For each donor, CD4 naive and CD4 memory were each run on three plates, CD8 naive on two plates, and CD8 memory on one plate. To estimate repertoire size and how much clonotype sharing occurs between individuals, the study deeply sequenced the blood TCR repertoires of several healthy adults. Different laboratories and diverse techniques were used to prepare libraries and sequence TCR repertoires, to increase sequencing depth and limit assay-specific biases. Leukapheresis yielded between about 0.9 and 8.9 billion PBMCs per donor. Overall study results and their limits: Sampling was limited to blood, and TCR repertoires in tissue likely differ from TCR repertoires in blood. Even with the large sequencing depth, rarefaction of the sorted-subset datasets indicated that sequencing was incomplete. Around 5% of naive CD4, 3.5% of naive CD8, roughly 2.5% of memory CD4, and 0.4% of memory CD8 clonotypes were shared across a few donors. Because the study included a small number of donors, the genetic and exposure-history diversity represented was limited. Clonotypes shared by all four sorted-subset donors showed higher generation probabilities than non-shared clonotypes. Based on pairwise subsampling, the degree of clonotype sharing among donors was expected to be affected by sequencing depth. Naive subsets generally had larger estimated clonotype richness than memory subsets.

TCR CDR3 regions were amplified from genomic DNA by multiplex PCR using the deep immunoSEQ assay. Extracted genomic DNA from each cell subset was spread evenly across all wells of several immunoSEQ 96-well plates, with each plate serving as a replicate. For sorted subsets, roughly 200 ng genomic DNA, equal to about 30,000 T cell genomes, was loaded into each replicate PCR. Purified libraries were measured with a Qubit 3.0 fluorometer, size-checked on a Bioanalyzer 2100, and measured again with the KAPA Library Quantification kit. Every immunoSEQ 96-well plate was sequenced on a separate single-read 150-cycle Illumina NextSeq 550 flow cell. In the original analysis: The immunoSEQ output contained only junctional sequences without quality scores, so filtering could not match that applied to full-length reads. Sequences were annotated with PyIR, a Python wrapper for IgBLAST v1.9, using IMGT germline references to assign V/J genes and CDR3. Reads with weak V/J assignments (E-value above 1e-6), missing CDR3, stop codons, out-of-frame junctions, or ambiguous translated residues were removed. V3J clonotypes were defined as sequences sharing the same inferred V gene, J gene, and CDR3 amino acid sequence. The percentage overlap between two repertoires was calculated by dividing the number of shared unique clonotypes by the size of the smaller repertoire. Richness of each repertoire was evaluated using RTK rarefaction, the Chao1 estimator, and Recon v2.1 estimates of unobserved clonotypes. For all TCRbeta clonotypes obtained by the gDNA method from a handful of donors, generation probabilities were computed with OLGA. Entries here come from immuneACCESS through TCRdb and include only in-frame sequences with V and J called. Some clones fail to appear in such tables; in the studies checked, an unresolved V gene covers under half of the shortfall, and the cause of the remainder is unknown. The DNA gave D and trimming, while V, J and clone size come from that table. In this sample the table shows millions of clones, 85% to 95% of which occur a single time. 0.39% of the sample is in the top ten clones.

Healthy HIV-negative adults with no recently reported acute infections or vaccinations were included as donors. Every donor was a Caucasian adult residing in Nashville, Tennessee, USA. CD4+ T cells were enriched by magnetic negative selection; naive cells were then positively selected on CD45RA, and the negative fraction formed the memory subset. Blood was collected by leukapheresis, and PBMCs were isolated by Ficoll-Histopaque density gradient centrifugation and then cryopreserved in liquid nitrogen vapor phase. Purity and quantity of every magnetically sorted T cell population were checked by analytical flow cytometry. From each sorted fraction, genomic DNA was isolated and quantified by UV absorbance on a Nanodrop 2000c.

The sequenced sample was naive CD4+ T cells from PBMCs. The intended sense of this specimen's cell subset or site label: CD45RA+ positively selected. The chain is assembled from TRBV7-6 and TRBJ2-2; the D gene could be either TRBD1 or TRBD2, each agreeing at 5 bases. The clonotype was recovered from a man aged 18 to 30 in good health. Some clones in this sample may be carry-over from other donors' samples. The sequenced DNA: TGTGCCAGCAGCTTAGTGGGACCGATCACCGGGGAGCTGTTTTTT. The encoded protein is CASSLVGPITGELFF.